These 23 T cell receptor beta chains were all obtained from the same sample, sequenced in a study of cytomegalovirus exposure and HLA in healthy donors. The study ran its PCR with 60 Vbeta and 13 Jbeta primers. Profiled with immunoSEQ multiplex PCR; TCRdb holds only in-frame clones, not every one. In the table there are 90,000 to 110,000 clones, less than 80% of which are singletons. Sequenced material: PBMCs. Source of these receptors: a man aged 30 to 39 in good health and CMV-seronegative.

In its sample, this clone was seen a few times. V and J are TRBV6-1 and TRBJ1-4; 7 bases are shared with TRBD1. There are 14 residues in the CDR3. After removal of 8 bases from V and 2 bases from J, the junction contained 5 bases not matched to a gene. CDR1 and CDR2 from the germline V gene are MNHNS and SASEGT. Here the CDR3 DNA reads TGTGCCAGCCACCCAGGGGGGACTAATGAAAAACTGTTTTTT. Encoded protein: CASHPGGTNEKLFF.

Comments on this clone: Other DNA sequences of this sample code for an identical CDR3. The chain uses TRBV9 and TRBJ1-3; D may be TRBD1 (6 bases). With 0 bases removed from V and 2 bases from J, the gap between germline ends came to 6 bases. Germline CDR1 is SGDLS and CDR2 is YYNGEE. The CDR3 length is 14 residues. The CDR3 nucleotides are TGTGCCAGCAGCGTAGCAGGGGCTGGAAACACCATATATTTT. Translating it yields CASSVAGAGNTIYF.

This sequence joins TRBV10-3 and TRBJ2-3; 9 bases fit TRBD1. There are 19 residues in the CDR3. Germline-derived CDR1 and CDR2 are ENHRY and SYGVKD. J lost 0 bases, V lost 1 base, and 11 bases had no gene match. CDR3 loop: CAISEYRGRSFGSTDTQYF. The CDR3 bases are TGTGCCATCAGTGAGTACAGGGGGCGGTCTTTTGGTAGCACAGATACGCAGTATTTT.

This clone was observed a few times. V and J are TRBV5-5 and TRBJ1-1; no clear D. V lost 0 bases, J lost 3 bases, and 6 bases lay in between. There are 13 residues in the CDR3. From germline, CDR1 is SGHKS and CDR2 YYEKEE (reference sequence). The CDR3 here is CASSLDGDTEAFF. The CDR3 DNA reads as TGTGCCAGCAGCTTGGACGGAGACACTGAAGCTTTCTTT.

This clone was seen a few times. The rearrangement links TRBV6-1 to TRBJ2-5; D remains unclear. Looked up from germline, CDR1 is MNHNS and CDR2 is SASEGT. Deletions cut 6 bases from V and 2 bases from J, with 16 bases between. The CDR3 consists of 15 residues. The CDR3 is CASRNPVGRQETQYF. Written as DNA, the CDR3 is TGTGCCAGCAGGAACCCTGTAGGCAGGCAAGAGACCCAGTACTTC.

The gene calls are TRBV5-1 and TRBJ1-6; D gene uncertain. V lost 4 bases and J lost 8, with 13 bases in between. The CDR3 covers 14 residues. Germline lookup yields CDR1 SGHRS and CDR2 YFSETQ. The DNA for the CDR3 is TGCGCCAGCAGCGTGGAGGTGGAGGATTCACCCCTCCACTTT. Translating gives CASSVEVEDSPLHF. Full variable domain (missing parts from reference TRBV5-1 and TRBJ1-6): KAGVTQTPRYLIKTRGQQVTLSCSPISGHRSVSWYQQTPGQGLQFLFEYFSETQRNKGNFPGRFSGRQFSNSRSEMNVSTLELGDSALYLCASSVEVEDSPLHFGNGTRLTVT.

This chain uses TRBV19 with TRBJ2-5, with no clear D. Germline loops: CDR1 LNHDA, CDR2 SQIVND (reference sequence). Trimming cost V 3 bases and J 0 bases, with 11 bases left between them. CDR3 length equals 15 residues. The CDR3 reads CASSIGTNNQETQYF. DNA of the CDR3: TGTGCCAGTAGTATTGGTACTAACAACCAAGAGACCCAGTACTTC.

The genes are TRBV28 and TRBJ2-1, with TRBD1 as a possible D gene (6 bases). There are 14 residues in the CDR3. The germline gives CDR1 MDHEN, CDR2 SYDVKM. Trimming took off 6 bases at V and 6 bases at J, with 15 bases between the two ends. CDR3 sequence reads: CASRLFDRLNEQFF. The CDR3 DNA reads TGTGCCAGCAGACTCTTCGACAGGCTCAATGAGCAGTTCTTC. Full variable domain (outside the CDR3, taken from reference TRBV28 and TRBJ2-1): DVKVTQSSRYLVKRTGEKVFLECVQDMDHENMFWYRQDPGLGLRLIYFSYDVKMKEKGDIPEGYSVSREKKERFSLILESASTNQTSMYLCASRLFDRLNEQFFGPGTRLTVL.

This clone has only a few counts. The J gene is TRBJ2-3, the V gene TRBV19; D uncertain. Trimming shortened V by 4 bases and J by 3 bases, and 11 bases separated the two germline ends. Germline V CDR1 and CDR2: LNHDA, SQIVND (reference sequence). The CDR3 contains 14 residues. The CDR3 loop reads CASSNSLRTDTQYF. The DNA for the CDR3 is TGTGCCAGTAGTAACTCGCTGAGGACAGATACGCAGTATTTT.

J is TRBJ2-3 and V is TRBV2; no clear D gene. The CDR3 loop spans 14 amino acids. The germline V gene has CDR1 SNHLY and CDR2 FYNNEI. Trimming removed 8 bases from V and 2 bases from J, with 14 bases in between. The CDR3 reads CASLEEPFTDTQYF. The CDR3 nucleotides are TGTGCCAGCTTAGAAGAACCTTTCACAGATACGCAGTATTTT.

This clone was seen only a few times. This chain connects TRBV10-3 to TRBJ2-3; 11 bases fit TRBD2. V lost 3 bases and J lost 3; bases outside the gene matches: 8. The CDR3 length is 17 residues. Germline V gene sequence: CDR1 ENHRY, CDR2 SYGVKD. The CDR3 region is CAISDPGTSGFTDTQYF. In DNA form, the CDR3 reads TGTGCCATCAGTGACCCCGGGACTAGCGGCTTTACAGATACGCAGTATTTT.

The genes are TRBV6-6 and TRBJ2-7; 9 bases match TRBD1. Germline CDR1 and CDR2: MNHNY and SVGAGI (reference sequence). The CDR3 runs to 15 residues. Trimming removed 6 bases from V and 3 bases from J; junction bases left unmatched: 9. In DNA form, the CDR3 reads TGTGCCAGCAGCGAACCCGGGACAGGGCTCTACGAGCAGTACTTC. Its translation is CASSEPGTGLYEQYF.

The chain joins TRBV7-2 to TRBJ1-1; 11 bases match TRBD1. The CDR3 is made up of 15 amino acids. The germline V gene has CDR1 SGHTA and CDR2 FQGNSA. Trimming took 5 bases from V and 2 from J; bases not matched to a gene: 4. The CDR3 is CASSPWTGGNTEAFF. CDR3 nucleotide sequence: TGTGCCAGCAGCCCCTGGACAGGGGGCAACACTGAAGCTTTCTTT.

This chain links TRBV12-5 with TRBJ1-2; D is unresolved. CDR3 length: 14 residues. Germline V lookup: CDR1 LGHNT, CDR2 FRNRAP. Trimming removed 3 bases from V and 6 bases from J, with 14 bases in between. The CDR3 DNA reads as TGTGCTAGTGGTTTTCCGGGAATGACCCATGGCTACACCTTC. This translates into CASGFPGMTHGYTF.

This chain connects TRBV11-2 to TRBJ2-1; 8 nucleotides line up with TRBD2. This CDR3 is 16 amino acids long. Germline V gene sequence: CDR1 SGHAT, CDR2 FQNNGV. V shed 2 bases and J 2 bases; nucleotides not matched to a gene: 5. CDR3 in amino acids: CASSLFKRGTYNEQFF. CDR3 nucleotide sequence: TGTGCCAGCAGCTTATTCAAGCGGGGGACCTACAATGAGCAGTTCTTC.

V gene TRBV27 combines with J gene TRBJ2-3; TRBD1 matches 10 bases. CDR3 size: 18 residues. The germline CDR1 and CDR2 sequences are MNHEY and SMNVEV (reference sequence). The V and J ends lost 6 bases and 7 bases, in that order; junction bases with no gene match: 19. The chain's CDR3 is CASSRRQGAGREINTQYF. The CDR3 DNA is TGTGCCAGCAGCCGAAGACAGGGGGCCGGGCGGGAGATTAATACGCAGTATTTT.

The rearrangement links TRBV5-1 to TRBJ1-5, with TRBD1 matching over 7 bases. The V gene's germline CDR1 is SGHRS and CDR2 YFSETQ. The CDR3 runs to 15 residues. The V and J ends lost 4 bases and 3 bases, in that order; junction bases with no gene match: 7. CDR3 DNA: TGCGCCAGCAGCCTTACAGGGGTCTACAATCAGCCCCAGCATTTT. Protein: CASSLTGVYNQPQHF. Using reference TRBV5-1 and TRBJ1-5 for the parts outside the CDR3, the full variable domain is KAGVTQTPRYLIKTRGQQVTLSCSPISGHRSVSWYQQTPGQGLQFLFEYFSETQRNKGNFPGRFSGRQFSNSRSEMNVSTLELGDSALYLCASSLTGVYNQPQHFGDGTRLSIL.

The chain joins TRBV19 to TRBJ2-6; possible D gene TRBD1, 6 bases. Germline V lookup: CDR1 LNHDA, CDR2 SQIVND (reference sequence). This CDR3 is 18 amino acids long. Trimming cost V 4 bases and J 0 bases, with 16 bases left between them. The DNA for the CDR3 is TGTGCCAGTAGTAATTATGACAGGTCGCGCTCTGGGGCCAACGTCCTGACTTTC. Protein sequence: CASSNYDRSRSGANVLTF.

The rearrangement uses TRBV7-9 and TRBJ2-1; 11 bases are a match to TRBD2. The V gene's germline CDR1 is SEHNR and CDR2 FQNEAQ (reference sequence). This CDR3 contains 15 residues. Losses at the gene ends were 3 bases for V and 5 bases for J; bases not matched to a gene: 3. CDR3 nucleotides: TGTGCCAGCAGCTTGCCGGGACTAGCGGACAATGAGCAGTTCTTC. Translated: CASSLPGLADNEQFF.

CDR3 region: CASSQVRTAHSPLHF. In DNA form, the CDR3 reads TGCGCCAGCAGCCAAGTCCGGACAGCGCATTCACCCCTCCACTTT. The rearrangement joins TRBV4-3 to TRBJ1-6; D might be TRBD1 (6 bases). V dropped 1 base and J dropped 8 bases, with 12 bases sitting between them. CDR1 is LGHNA and CDR2 is YSLEER in the germline V gene. This CDR3 is 15 amino acids long.

V and J are TRBV6-5 and TRBJ2-7; possibly TRBD2 for D (5 bases). V was shortened by 6 bases and J by 3 bases, with 18 bases between the two germline ends. The germline gives CDR1 MNHEY, CDR2 SVGAGI. This CDR3 contains 15 residues. Here the CDR3 DNA reads TGTGCCAGCAGCCGGGGTATGACGACGGACTACGAGCAGTACTTC. It translates to CASSRGMTTDYEQYF.

There are a few counts of this clone. The rearrangement uses TRBV4-1 and TRBJ2-1; D remains ambiguous. This CDR3 spans 15 amino acids. Germline-derived CDR1 and CDR2 are MGHRA and YSYEKL. Trimming removed 0 bases from V and 9 bases from J, with 15 bases in between. CDR3 sequence (DNA): TGCGCCAGCAGCCAAGACACTTGGGCGACCGGTGAGCAGTTCTTC. This gives the protein CASSQDTWATGEQFF.

The rearrangement joins TRBV7-2 to TRBJ2-3; 7 bases line up with TRBD1. Germline trimming cut 0 bases from V and 4 bases from J; bases unmatched to any gene: 4. Germline V gene sequence: CDR1 SGHTA, CDR2 FQGNSA. The CDR3 runs to 15 residues. In DNA, the CDR3 is TGTGCCAGCAGCTTAGCTCCGACAGGGTCAGATACGCAGTATTTT. Translated, it gives CASSLAPTGSDTQYF.